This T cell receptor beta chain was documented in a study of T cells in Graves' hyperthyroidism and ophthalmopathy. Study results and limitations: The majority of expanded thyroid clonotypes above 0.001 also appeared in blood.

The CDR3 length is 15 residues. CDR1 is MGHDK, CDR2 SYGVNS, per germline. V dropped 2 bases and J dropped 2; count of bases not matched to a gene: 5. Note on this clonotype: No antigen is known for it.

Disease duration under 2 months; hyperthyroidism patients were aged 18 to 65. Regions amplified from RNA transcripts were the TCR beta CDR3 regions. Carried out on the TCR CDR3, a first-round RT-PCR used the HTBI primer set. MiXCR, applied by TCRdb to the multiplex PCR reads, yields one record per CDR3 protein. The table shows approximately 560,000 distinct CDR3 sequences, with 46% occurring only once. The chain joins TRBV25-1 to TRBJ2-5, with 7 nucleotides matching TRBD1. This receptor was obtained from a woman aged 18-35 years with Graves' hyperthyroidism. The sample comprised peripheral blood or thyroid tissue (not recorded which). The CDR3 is CASSEPGQTQETQYF. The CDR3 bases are TGTGCCAGCAGTGAACCGGGACAGACTCAAGAGACCCAGTACTTC.